The next 29 T cell receptor beta chains were all read from a single sample in a study of tumor-infiltrating lymphocytes in localized non-small cell lung cancer. Produced via immunoSEQ multiplex PCR; TCRdb's table is partial and in-frame only. The table includes around 10,000 clones, 60% detected once. The specimen was uninvolved lung tissue not adjacent to the tumor. Source of these receptors: a human donor with non-small cell lung cancer.

Relative to its sample, this clone is medium-sized (0.01 to 0.1%). The chain employs TRBV6-5 and TRBJ2-4; perhaps TRBD2 as D (5 bases). Germline CDR1 reads MNHEY; CDR2 reads SVGAGI. V gave up 11 bases and J gave up 0 bases, with 17 bases separating them. The CDR3 loop spans 15 amino acids. CDR3: CASSGGRLAKNIQYF. CDR3 nucleotide sequence: TGTGCCTCCTCCGGAGGCCGGCTAGCCAAAAACATTCAGTACTTC.

This clone is deemed medium-sized. Other DNA sequences in the sample encode the same CDR3. The genes are TRBV7-2 and TRBJ2-1, with D uncertain. The CDR3 is made up of 13 amino acids. Per germline, CDR1 SGHTA and CDR2 FQGNSA. The V and J ends lost 3 bases and 5 bases respectively, with 8 bases between them. CDR3 bases: TGTGCCAGCAGCTTTAACAGAGACAATGAGCAGTTCTTC. It yields the protein CASSFNRDNEQFF.

This clone is a singleton in its sample. V usage is TRBV9 and J usage is TRBJ1-4; a possible D gene is TRBD1 (6 bases). V was shortened by 0 bases and J by 0 bases, with 12 bases between the two germline ends. CDR1 and CDR2 from the germline V gene are SGDLS and YYNGEE. The CDR3 is 17 amino acids. DNA of the CDR3: TGTGCCAGCAGCGTAGGGGGGGCTAGGCCAACTAATGAAAAACTGTTTTTT. Its translation: CASSVGGARPTNEKLFF.

The chain employs TRBV29-1 and TRBJ2-7; 10 nucleotides align to TRBD1. This CDR3 spans 13 amino acids. The V gene's germline CDR1 is SQVTM and CDR2 ANQGSEA. V trimming: 6 bases; J trimming: 4 bases; junction bases outside the gene matches: 6. The CDR3 sequence: CSVGQGVWYEQYF. For the CDR3, the DNA is TGCAGCGTCGGACAGGGGGTTTGGTACGAGCAGTACTTC.

This chain joins TRBV5-6 and TRBJ1-2; the match to TRBD1 covers 10 bases. V gave up 4 bases and J gave up 6 bases; unmatched junction bases: 12. Germline CDR1 is SGHDT and CDR2 is YYEEEE. The CDR3 loop spans 16 amino acids. CDR3 region: CASSARDRGFLDGYTF. The CDR3, as DNA: TGTGCCAGCAGCGCCCGGGACAGGGGATTCCTGGATGGCTACACCTTC. The full variable domain, in which reference TRBV5-6 and TRBJ1-2 provide the parts outside the CDR3, is DAGVTQSPTHLIKTRGQQVTLRCSPKSGHDTVSWYQQALGQGPQFIFQYYEEEERQRGNFPDRFSGHQFPNYSSELNVNALLLGDSALYLCASSARDRGFLDGYTFGSGTRLTVV.

The V and J genes are TRBV7-2 and TRBJ2-1, with unresolved D. CDR1 and CDR2 from the germline V gene are SGHTA and FQGNSA. Trimming pared 5 bases from V and 9 bases from J, leaving 17 bases between. The CDR3 is 14 residues long. The CDR3 DNA reads TGTGCCAGCAGCCCTCAAGGGCTAGTTGGTGAGCAGTTCTTC. Translated: CASSPQGLVGEQFF.

This clone was detected a few times. This chain uses TRBV25-1 with TRBJ1-2, with D perhaps matching TRBD1 (6 bases). Germline assignment: CDR1 MGHDK and CDR2 SYGVNS. The CDR3 sequence is 13 residues long. V gave up 3 bases and J gave up 4 bases, with 9 bases separating them. CDR3 sequence (DNA): TGTGCCAGCAGTGAGGACAGAAGCTATGGCTACACCTTC. Translated, it gives CASSEDRSYGYTF.

This clone is judged large. J is TRBJ2-1 and V is TRBV19; D is possibly TRBD1 or TRBD2 (6 bases each). CDR3 length: 14 residues. CDR1 is LNHDA and CDR2 is SQIVND in the germline V gene (reference sequence). The V gene lost 6 bases and the J gene lost 0 bases, with 9 bases spanning the gap. The chain's CDR3 is CASSGGLSYNEQFF. CDR3 in DNA: TGTGCCAGTAGCGGGGGCCTCTCCTACAATGAGCAGTTCTTC.

The J gene is TRBJ1-6, the V gene TRBV5-4, with D possibly being TRBD1 (6 bases). V lost 4 bases and J lost 7, with 9 bases in between. CDR3 length: 13 amino acids. Germline CDR1 and CDR2: SGHNT and YYREEE (reference sequence). In DNA form, the CDR3 reads TGTGCCAGCAGCAGCGACAGGAATTCACCCCTCCACTTT. Translation: CASSSDRNSPLHF.

This chain connects TRBV5-1 to TRBJ2-5, with TRBD2 matching 12 bases. The germline V gene encodes CDR1 SGHRS and CDR2 YFSETQ. Unmatched junction bases numbered 9, after V lost 0 bases and J lost 3 bases. The CDR3 has 18 residues. The CDR3 sequence is CASSLVSSGGAPKETQYF. The CDR3 bases are TGCGCCAGCAGCTTGGTGTCTAGCGGGGGGGCTCCCAAAGAGACCCAGTACTTC.

In this sample, this clone turned up a few times. This chain links TRBV5-4 with TRBJ1-2; perhaps TRBD1 as D (6 bases). Germline loops: CDR1 SGHNT, CDR2 YYREEE (reference sequence). V lost 4 bases, J lost 2 bases, and 9 bases lay in between. There are 13 residues in the CDR3. CDR3 coding DNA: TGTGCCAGCAGCGAAGGGGGGAACTATGGCTACACCTTC. Its protein is CASSEGGNYGYTF.

This clone was seen a few times. The J gene is TRBJ1-4, the V gene TRBV4-1; 8 bases line up with TRBD1. Germline loops: CDR1 MGHRA, CDR2 YSYEKL. The length of the CDR3 is 18 residues. The V segment lost 0 bases and the J segment 4 bases; nucleotides outside the gene matches: 10. CDR3 bases: TGCGCCAGCAGCCAAGAAGGTCAGGGGGCGGGTGGTAATGAAAAACTGTTTTTT. It is translated as CASSQEGQGAGGNEKLFF.

J is TRBJ1-3 and V is TRBV11-2; no clear D gene. The germline gives CDR1 SGHAT, CDR2 FQNNGV. The CDR3 sequence is 13 residues long. The V end lost 2 bases, the J end lost 3 bases, and 5 bases lay between the germline ends. The CDR3: CASSLSYGNTIYF. The CDR3 DNA sequence: TGTGCCAGCAGCTTAAGTTATGGAAACACCATATATTTT.

The chain joins TRBV28 to TRBJ2-1, with D perhaps TRBD2 (5 bases). This CDR3 has 16 residues. Germline CDR1 is MDHEN and CDR2 is SYDVKM. V lost 6 bases to trimming and J lost 6 bases, with 21 bases between them. CDR3 nucleotides: TGTGCCAGCAGCCCACTTAGAGGGAGTCGGATCAATGAGCAGTTCTTC. Protein sequence: CASSPLRGSRINEQFF.

V usage is TRBV11-3 and J usage is TRBJ2-7; D is ambiguous. Looked up from germline, CDR1 is SGHNT and CDR2 is YENEEA. V lost 8 bases and J lost 0, with 11 bases in between. The CDR3 runs to 13 residues. Here the CDR3 DNA reads TGTGCCAGCGAAGGGTCTAGCTCCTACGAGCAGTACTTC. Amino acid sequence: CASEGSSSYEQYF.

The sample holds a few counts of this clone. V usage is TRBV6-6 and J usage is TRBJ2-2, with 7 nucleotides matching TRBD2. The CDR3 sequence is 14 residues long. The V gene's germline CDR1 is MNHNY and CDR2 SVGAGI (reference sequence). V gave up 8 bases and J gave up 1 base; unmatched junction bases: 4. CDR3 sequence reads: CASSGGGNTGELFF. In nucleotides, the CDR3 is TGTGCCAGCTCTGGGGGGGGGAACACCGGGGAGCTGTTTTTT.

V and J are TRBV6-9 and TRBJ2-7; D is undetermined. V was cut by 10 bases and J by 9 bases, with 19 bases left in between. The CDR3 loop spans 12 amino acids. Germline CDR1 is MNHGY and CDR2 is SVAAGI. The CDR3 region has the DNA TGTGCCATCCCACGGGTCGGCGCCGGGCAGTACTTC. It translates to CAIPRVGAGQYF.

In DNA form, the CDR3 reads TGCGCCAGCAGCTTATCGACTAGCACAGATACGCAGTATTTT. As protein: CASSLSTSTDTQYF. The chain carries TRBV5-1 and TRBJ2-3; D not resolved. The CDR3 loop spans 14 amino acids. V was clipped by 2 bases and J by 0 bases, with 7 bases between them. Germline V gene sequence: CDR1 SGHRS, CDR2 YFSETQ.

The chain recombines TRBV29-1 with TRBJ2-5; D tentatively fits TRBD1 or TRBD2 (5 bases each). Judging by the DNA end, TRBJ2-7 fits better; the J call may be wrong. The CDR3 runs 15 residues. Germline loops: CDR1 SQVTM, CDR2 ANQGSEA. CDR3 nucleotides: TGCAGCGTTAGAATACCCGGGACGGGTTTCAGCGAGCAGTACTTC. It is translated as CSVRIPGTGFSEQYF.

This chain connects TRBV7-9 to TRBJ1-1; D call uncertain. The germline V gene has CDR1 SEHNR and CDR2 FQNEAQ (reference sequence). Trimming removed 5 bases from V and 1 base from J, with 11 bases in between. CDR3 length equals 14 residues. The CDR3, as DNA: TGTGCCAGCAGCCCTATGGCGGGGAACACTGAAGCTTTCTTT. Protein product: CASSPMAGNTEAFF.

Note on this clone: At the DNA level, this CDR3 is encoded by other sequences in the same sample as well. The rearrangement links TRBV7-2 to TRBJ1-2; no clear D gene. The ends were cut back, 1 base at V and 5 bases at J, with 8 bases in the middle. This CDR3 has 13 residues. Germline CDR1 is SGHTA and CDR2 is FQGNSA. CDR3 residues: CASSLGPEYGYTF. CDR3 DNA: TGTGCCAGCAGCTTAGGGCCAGAATATGGCTACACCTTC.

This clone was detected only a few times. The chain joins TRBV6-5 to TRBJ1-2; weak D call: TRBD1 (5 bases). Trimming left V 0 bases short and J 3 bases short, with 11 bases between. The CDR3 consists of 15 residues. CDR1 and CDR2 from the germline V gene are MNHEY and SVGAGI. Here the CDR3 DNA reads TGTGCCAGCAGTTACTCGAGGTTGGGGGACTATGGCTACACCTTC. Protein: CASSYSRLGDYGYTF.

The V call is TRBV15, the J call TRBJ1-2; D might be TRBD1 (5 bases). The CDR3 consists of 16 residues. The germline V gene encodes CDR1 LNHNV and CDR2 YYDKDF (reference sequence). Trimming took 0 bases from V and 3 from J, leaving 14 bases between them. CDR3 region: CATSRDLTVTDYGYTF. CDR3 nucleotides: TGTGCCACCAGCAGAGATCTGACAGTAACTGACTATGGCTACACCTTC.

The chain is built from TRBV21-1 and TRBJ1-1; the table assigns TRBD1, which was not confirmed against the DNA. TRBV21-1 is a pseudogene. The CDR3 is 17 residues long. CDR3 nucleotides: TGTGCCAGCAGAGTCCCGAAGGACAGGGACGTGGGGGATGAAGCTTTCTTT. This encodes CASRVPKDRDVGDEAFF.

V and J are TRBV19 and TRBJ1-5, with TRBD1 identical over 12 bases. The CDR3 sequence is 15 residues long. Germline assignment: CDR1 LNHDA and CDR2 SQIVND (reference sequence). V shed 6 bases and J 1 base; nucleotides not matched to a gene: 1. The CDR3 loop is CASRGTGGSNQPQHF. The CDR3 nucleotides are TGTGCCAGTAGGGGGACAGGGGGCAGCAATCAGCCCCAGCATTTT.

The chain couples TRBV20-1 to TRBJ2-7, with D possibly matching TRBD1 (6 bases). The germline gives CDR1 DFQATT, CDR2 SNEGSKA (reference sequence). The length of the CDR3 is 11 residues. V gave up 2 bases and J gave up 6 bases, with 8 bases separating them. The CDR3 DNA follows: TGCAGTGCTAGACCAGGGGCCGAGCAGTACTTC. Translated, it gives CSARPGAEQYF.

In its sample, this clone was seen a few times. The chain employs TRBV5-8 and TRBJ1-3, with D possibly being TRBD1 (6 bases). The CDR3 sequence is 13 residues long. The V gene lost 2 bases and the J gene lost 7 bases, with 10 bases spanning the gap. Germline lookup yields CDR1 SGHTS and CDR2 YDEGEE. CDR3 in DNA: TGTGCCAGCAGCTTATCAGGGGCCAACACCATATATTTT. Translated: CASSLSGANTIYF. Combining the CDR3 with reference TRBV5-8 and TRBJ1-3 gives the whole variable domain EAGVTQSPTHLIKTRGQQATLRCSPISGHTSVYWYQQALGLGLQFLLWYDEGEERNRGNFPPRFSGRQFPNYSSELNVNALELEDSALYLCASSLSGANTIYFGEGSWLTVV.

This clone was observed a few times. This rearrangement joins TRBV2 to TRBJ2-7; possible D gene TRBD2, 5 bases. The germline V and J ends were trimmed by 8 bases and 4 bases, with 18 bases remaining between them. The CDR3 has 14 amino acids. The V gene's germline CDR1 is SNHLY and CDR2 FYNNEI. The CDR3 reads CASDGTEDLYEQYF. Here the CDR3 DNA reads TGTGCCAGCGACGGAACAGAGGACTTATACGAGCAGTACTTC. Full variable domain (remainder filled in from reference TRBV2 and TRBJ2-7): EPEVTQTPSHQVTQMGQEVILRCVPISNHLYFYWYRQILGQKVEFLVSFYNNEISEKSEIFDDQFSVERPDGSNFTLKIRSTKLEDSAMYFCASDGTEDLYEQYFGPGTRLTVT.

This clone is termed medium-sized. This chain joins TRBV7-3 and TRBJ1-2; the match to TRBD1 covers 12 bases. V lost 3 bases to trimming and J lost 8 bases; unmatched junction nucleotides: 10. Germline lookup yields CDR1 SGHTA and CDR2 FQGTGA. This CDR3 comprises 16 residues. The CDR3 DNA reads as TGTGCCAGCAGCTTGAGCGGGACAGGGGGCGATGAAGGCTACACCTTC. This gives the protein CASSLSGTGGDEGYTF.